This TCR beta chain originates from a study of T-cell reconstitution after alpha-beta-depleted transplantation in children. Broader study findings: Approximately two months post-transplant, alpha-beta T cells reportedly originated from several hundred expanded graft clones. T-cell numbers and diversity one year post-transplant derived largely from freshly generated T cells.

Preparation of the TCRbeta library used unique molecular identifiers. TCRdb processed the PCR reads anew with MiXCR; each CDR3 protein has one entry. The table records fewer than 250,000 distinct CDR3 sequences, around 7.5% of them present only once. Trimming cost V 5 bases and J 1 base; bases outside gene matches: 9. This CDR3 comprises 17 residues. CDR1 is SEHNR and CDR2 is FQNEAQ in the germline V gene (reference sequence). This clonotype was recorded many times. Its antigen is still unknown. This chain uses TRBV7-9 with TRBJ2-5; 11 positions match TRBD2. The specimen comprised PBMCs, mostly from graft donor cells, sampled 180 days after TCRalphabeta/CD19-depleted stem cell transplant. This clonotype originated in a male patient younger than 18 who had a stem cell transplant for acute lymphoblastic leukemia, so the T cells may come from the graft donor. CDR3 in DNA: TGTGCCAGCAGCCGAGGTCATACTAGCGGGGGCCAAGAGACCCAGTACTTC. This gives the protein CASSRGHTSGGQETQYF.